This T cell receptor beta chain was documented in a study of T-cell reconstitution after alpha-beta-depleted transplantation in children. Unique molecular identifiers featured in how the TCRbeta library was prepared. TCRdb analysed the PCR reads with MiXCR anew, one entry per CDR3 protein. The sample lists about 340,000 distinct CDR3 sequences, under 13% occurring once. A few counts support this clonotype. The V gene lost 0 bases and the J gene lost 4 bases, with 24 bases spanning the gap. The germline V gene has CDR1 DFQATT and CDR2 SNEGSKA (reference sequence). CDR3 length: 19 amino acids. The receptor was derived from a human donor who donated a stem cell graft to a child with acute lymphoblastic leukemia. This chain links TRBV20-1 with TRBJ2-2, with a possible D match to TRBD2 (7 bases). The material sequenced was PBMCs from the stem cell graft donor, taken from the stem cell graft. The CDR3, as DNA: TGCAGTGCTAGAGAGATCGGGAGGTTGGAACAGGGAGGCACCGGGGAGCTGTTTTTT. Protein product: CSAREIGRLEQGGTGELFF.